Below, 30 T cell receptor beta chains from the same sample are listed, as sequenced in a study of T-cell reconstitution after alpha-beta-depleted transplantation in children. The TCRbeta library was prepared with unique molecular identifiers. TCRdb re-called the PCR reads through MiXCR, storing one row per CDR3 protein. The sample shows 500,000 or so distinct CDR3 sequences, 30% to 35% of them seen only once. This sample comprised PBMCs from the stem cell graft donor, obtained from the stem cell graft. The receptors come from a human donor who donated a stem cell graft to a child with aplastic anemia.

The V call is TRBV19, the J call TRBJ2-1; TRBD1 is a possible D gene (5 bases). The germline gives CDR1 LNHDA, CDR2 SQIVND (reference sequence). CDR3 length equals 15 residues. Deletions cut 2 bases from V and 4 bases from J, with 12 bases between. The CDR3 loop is CASSIPGRPYNEQFF. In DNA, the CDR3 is TGTGCCAGTAGTATACCAGGGCGCCCTTACAATGAGCAGTTCTTC. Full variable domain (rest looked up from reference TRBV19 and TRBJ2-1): DGGITQSPKYLFRKEGQNVTLSCEQNLNHDAMYWYRQDPGQGLRLIYYSQIVNDFQKGDIAEGYSVSREKKESFPLTVTSAQKNPTAFYLCASSIPGRPYNEQFFGPGTRLTVL.

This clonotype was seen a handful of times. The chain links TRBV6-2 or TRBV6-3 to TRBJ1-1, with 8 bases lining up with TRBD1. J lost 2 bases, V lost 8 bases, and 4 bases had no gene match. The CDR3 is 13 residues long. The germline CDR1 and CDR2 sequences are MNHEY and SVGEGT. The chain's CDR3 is CASGDRSNTEAFF. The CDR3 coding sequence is TGTGCCAGCGGGGACAGGTCAAACACTGAAGCTTTCTTT.

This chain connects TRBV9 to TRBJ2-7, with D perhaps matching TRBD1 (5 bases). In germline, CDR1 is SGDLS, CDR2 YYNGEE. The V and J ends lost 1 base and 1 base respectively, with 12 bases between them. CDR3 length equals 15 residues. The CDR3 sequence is CASSVSARTSYEQYF. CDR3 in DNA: TGTGCCAGCAGCGTATCGGCAAGGACATCCTACGAGCAGTACTTC.

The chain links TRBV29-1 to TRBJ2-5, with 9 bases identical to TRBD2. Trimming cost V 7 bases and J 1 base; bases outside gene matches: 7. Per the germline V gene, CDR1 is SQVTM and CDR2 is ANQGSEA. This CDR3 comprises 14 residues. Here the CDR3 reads CSGSIAGVQETQYF. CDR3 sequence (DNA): TGCAGCGGGAGCATAGCGGGGGTCCAAGAGACCCAGTACTTC.

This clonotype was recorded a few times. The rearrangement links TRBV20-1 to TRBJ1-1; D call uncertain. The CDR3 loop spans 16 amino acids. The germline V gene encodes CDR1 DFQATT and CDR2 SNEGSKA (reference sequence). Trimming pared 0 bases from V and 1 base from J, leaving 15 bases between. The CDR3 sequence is CSARDWRGRENTEAFF. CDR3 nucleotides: TGCAGTGCTAGAGATTGGAGAGGCAGAGAGAACACTGAAGCTTTCTTT.

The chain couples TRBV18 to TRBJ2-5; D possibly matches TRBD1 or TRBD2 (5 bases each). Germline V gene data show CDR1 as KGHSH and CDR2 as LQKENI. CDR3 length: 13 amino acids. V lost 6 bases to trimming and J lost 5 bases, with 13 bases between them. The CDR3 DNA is TGTGCCAGCTCCCCCGTCAGGGACGAGACCCAGTACTTC. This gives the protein CASSPVRDETQYF.

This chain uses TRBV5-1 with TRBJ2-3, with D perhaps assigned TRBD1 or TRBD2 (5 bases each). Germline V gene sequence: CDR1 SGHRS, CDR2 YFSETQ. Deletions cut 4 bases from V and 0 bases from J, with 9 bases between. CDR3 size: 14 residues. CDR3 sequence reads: CASSEWDSTDTQYF. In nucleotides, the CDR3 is TGCGCCAGCAGCGAATGGGACAGCACAGATACGCAGTATTTT.

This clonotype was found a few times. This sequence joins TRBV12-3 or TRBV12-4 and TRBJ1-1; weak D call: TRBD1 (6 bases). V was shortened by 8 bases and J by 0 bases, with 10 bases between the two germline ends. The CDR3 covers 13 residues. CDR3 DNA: TGTGCCAGCGGGCAGGGGTTGAACACTGAAGCTTTCTTT. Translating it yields CASGQGLNTEAFF.

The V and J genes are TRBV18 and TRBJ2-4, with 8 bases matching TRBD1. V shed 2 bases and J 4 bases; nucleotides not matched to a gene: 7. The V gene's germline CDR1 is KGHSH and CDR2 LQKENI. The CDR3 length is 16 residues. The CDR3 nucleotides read TGTGCCAGCTCACCAGGACAGGGCCTCCAAAAAAACATTCAGTACTTC. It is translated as CASSPGQGLQKNIQYF.

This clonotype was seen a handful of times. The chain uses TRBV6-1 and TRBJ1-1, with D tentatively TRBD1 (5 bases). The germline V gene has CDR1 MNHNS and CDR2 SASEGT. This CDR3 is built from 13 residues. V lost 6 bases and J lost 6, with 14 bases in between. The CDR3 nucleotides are TGTGCCAGCAGACCTCCCGGGGCAGCTGAAGCTTTCTTT. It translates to CASRPPGAAEAFF.

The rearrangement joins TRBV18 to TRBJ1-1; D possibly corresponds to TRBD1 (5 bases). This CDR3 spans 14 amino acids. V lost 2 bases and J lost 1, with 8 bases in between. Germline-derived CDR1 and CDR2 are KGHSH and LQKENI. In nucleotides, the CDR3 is TGTGCCAGCTCACCAGCAGGGTGGAACACTGAAGCTTTCTTT. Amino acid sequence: CASSPAGWNTEAFF.

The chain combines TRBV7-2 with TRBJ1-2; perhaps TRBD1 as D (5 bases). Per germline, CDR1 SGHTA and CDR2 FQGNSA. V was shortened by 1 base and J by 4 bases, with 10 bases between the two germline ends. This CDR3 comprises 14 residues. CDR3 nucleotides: TGTGCCAGCAGCTTAGTAGGGGTTTCCTATGGCTACACCTTC. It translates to CASSLVGVSYGYTF. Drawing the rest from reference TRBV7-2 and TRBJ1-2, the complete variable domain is GAGVSQSPSNKVTEKGKDVELRCDPISGHTALYWYRQSLGQGLEFLIYFQGNSAPDKSGLPSDRFSAERTGGSVSTLTIQRTQQEDSAVYLCASSLVGVSYGYTFGSGTRLTVV.

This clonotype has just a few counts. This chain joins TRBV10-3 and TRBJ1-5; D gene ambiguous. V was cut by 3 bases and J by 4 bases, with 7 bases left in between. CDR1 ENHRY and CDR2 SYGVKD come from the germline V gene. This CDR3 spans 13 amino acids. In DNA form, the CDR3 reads TGTGCCATCAGTGAAGTGGGAAATCAGCCCCAGCATTTT. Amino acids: CAISEVGNQPQHF.

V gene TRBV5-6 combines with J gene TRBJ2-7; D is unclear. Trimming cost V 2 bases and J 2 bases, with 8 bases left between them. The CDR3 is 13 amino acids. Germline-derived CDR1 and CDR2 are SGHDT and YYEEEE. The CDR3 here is CASSFATPYEQYF. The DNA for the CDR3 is TGTGCCAGCAGCTTTGCGACACCCTACGAGCAGTACTTC.

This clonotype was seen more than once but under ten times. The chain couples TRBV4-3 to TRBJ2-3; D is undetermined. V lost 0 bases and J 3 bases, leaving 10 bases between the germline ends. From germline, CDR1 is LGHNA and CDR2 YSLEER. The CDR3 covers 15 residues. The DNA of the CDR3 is TGCGCCAGCAGCCAAGAGGCGTTGAGAACAGATACGCAGTATTTT. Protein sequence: CASSQEALRTDTQYF.

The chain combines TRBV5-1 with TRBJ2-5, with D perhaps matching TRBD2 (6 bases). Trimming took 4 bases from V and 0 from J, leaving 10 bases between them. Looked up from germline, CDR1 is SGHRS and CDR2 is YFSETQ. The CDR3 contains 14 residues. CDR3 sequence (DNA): TGCGCCAGCAGCCCCAGACTAGACCAAGAGACCCAGTACTTC. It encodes CASSPRLDQETQYF.

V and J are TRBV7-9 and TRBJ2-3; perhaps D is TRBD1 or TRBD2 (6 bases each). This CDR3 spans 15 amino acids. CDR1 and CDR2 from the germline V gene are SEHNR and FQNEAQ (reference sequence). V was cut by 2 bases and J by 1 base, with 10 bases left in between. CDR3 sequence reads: CASSLLEGGTDTQYF. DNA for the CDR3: TGTGCCAGCAGCTTACTGGAGGGGGGCACAGATACGCAGTATTTT.

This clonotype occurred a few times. In nucleotides, the CDR3 is TGTGCCACCAGTGCGGGGGGATCGAACACCGGGGAGCTGTTTTTT. This encodes CATSAGGSNTGELFF. This chain uses TRBV24-1 with TRBJ2-2; 7 nucleotides agree with TRBD2. The CDR3 covers 15 residues. V dropped 5 bases and J dropped 0; count of bases not matched to a gene: 2. Germline V gene lookup returns CDR1 KGHDR and CDR2 SFDVKD.

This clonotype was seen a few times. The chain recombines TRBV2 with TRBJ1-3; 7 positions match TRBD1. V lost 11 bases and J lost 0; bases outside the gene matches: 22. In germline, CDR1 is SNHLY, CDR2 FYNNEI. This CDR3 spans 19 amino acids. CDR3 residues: CAWFTRGSRQGASGNTIYF. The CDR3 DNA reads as TGTGCCTGGTTTACGAGGGGTTCAAGACAGGGCGCCTCTGGAAACACCATATATTTT.

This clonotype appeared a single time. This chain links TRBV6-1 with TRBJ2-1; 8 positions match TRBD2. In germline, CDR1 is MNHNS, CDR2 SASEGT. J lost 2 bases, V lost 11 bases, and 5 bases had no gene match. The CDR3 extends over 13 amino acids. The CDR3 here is CAARAGAYNEQFF. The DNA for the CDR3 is TGTGCCGCCCGAGCGGGAGCCTACAATGAGCAGTTCTTC.

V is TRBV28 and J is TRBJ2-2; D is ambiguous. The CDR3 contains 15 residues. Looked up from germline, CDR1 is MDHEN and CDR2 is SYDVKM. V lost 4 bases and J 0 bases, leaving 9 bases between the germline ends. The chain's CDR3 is CASSYSTANTGELFF. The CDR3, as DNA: TGTGCCAGCAGTTACTCAACCGCGAACACCGGGGAGCTGTTTTTT.

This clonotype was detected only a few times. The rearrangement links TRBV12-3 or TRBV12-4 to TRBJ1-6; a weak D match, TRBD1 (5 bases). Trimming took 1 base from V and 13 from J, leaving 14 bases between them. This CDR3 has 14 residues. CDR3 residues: CASSLGRASGPLHF. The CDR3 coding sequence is TGTGCCAGCAGTTTAGGCAGGGCGAGTGGCCCCCTCCACTTT.

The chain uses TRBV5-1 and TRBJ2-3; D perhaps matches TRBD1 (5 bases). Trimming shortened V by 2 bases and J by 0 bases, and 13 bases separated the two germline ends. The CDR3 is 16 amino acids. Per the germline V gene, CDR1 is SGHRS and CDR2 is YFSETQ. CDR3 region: CASSFGQGMSTDTQYF. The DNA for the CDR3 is TGCGCCAGCAGCTTCGGGCAGGGCATGAGCACAGATACGCAGTATTTT.

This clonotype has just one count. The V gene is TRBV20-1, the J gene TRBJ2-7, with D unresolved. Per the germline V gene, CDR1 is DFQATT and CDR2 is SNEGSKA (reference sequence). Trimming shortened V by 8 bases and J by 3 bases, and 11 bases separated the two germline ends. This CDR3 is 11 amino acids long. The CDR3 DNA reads TGCAGTAGGGAAGTGCTCTACGAGCAGTACTTC. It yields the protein CSREVLYEQYF.

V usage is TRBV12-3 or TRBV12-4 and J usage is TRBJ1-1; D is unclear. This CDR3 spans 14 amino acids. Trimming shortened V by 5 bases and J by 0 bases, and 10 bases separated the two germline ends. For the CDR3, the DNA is TGTGCCAGCAGTCCAACAGTGGTGAACACTGAAGCTTTCTTT. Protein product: CASSPTVVNTEAFF.

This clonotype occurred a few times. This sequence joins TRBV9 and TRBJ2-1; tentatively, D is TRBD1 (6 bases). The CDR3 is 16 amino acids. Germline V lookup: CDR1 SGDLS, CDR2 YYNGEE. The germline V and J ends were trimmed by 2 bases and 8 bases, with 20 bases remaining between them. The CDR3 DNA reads TGTGCCAGCAGCGTCTCCCCCACAGGGTTATCGCATGAGCAGTTCTTC. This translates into CASSVSPTGLSHEQFF.

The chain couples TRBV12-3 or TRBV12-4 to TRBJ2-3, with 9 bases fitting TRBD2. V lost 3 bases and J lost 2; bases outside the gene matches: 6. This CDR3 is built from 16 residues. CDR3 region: CASSLGLAVNTDTQYF. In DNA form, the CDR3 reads TGTGCCAGCAGTTTGGGACTAGCCGTCAACACAGATACGCAGTATTTT.

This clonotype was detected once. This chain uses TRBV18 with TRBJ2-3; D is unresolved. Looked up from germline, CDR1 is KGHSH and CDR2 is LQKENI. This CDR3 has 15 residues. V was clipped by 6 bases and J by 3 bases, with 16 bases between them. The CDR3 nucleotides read TGTGCCAGCTCCCAAGACGTGGCATCGACAGATACGCAGTATTTT. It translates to CASSQDVASTDTQYF.

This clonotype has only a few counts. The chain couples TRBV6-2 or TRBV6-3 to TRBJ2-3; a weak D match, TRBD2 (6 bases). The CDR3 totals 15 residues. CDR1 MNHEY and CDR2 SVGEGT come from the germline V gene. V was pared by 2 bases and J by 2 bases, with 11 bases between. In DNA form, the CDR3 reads TGTGCCAGCAGTTACGGAGGGAGGTCCACAGATACGCAGTATTTT. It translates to CASSYGGRSTDTQYF.

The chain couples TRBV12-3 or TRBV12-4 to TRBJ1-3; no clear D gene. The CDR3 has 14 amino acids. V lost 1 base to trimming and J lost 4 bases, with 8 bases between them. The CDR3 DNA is TGTGCCAGCAGTTTAGTTTCGGAAGGAAACACCATATATTTT. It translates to CASSLVSEGNTIYF.